In this sample, the clone carrying this T cell receptor (beta chain) turned up a few times. This record belongs to a study of early T cells in non-severe SARS-CoV-2 infection. Looking at the study overall: Bulk RNA isolated from unsorted whole blood underwent sequencing; chains were not paired.

Trimming pared 0 bases from V and 5 bases from J, leaving 14 bases between. Germline CDR1 is SGDLS and CDR2 is YYNGEE. The CDR3 sequence is 15 residues long. From the 5' RACE reads, TCRdb called clonotypes with MiXCR, one entry per CDR3 protein. The top ten clones hold around 3.6% of a sample with tens of thousands of distinct CDR3 sequences, roughly 12% of them seen once. This TCR was sampled from an adult who was a healthcare worker with PCR-confirmed SARS-CoV-2 infection or an uninfected control (not recorded which). Material: whole blood. V is TRBV9 and J is TRBJ2-5; D is unresolved. This CDR3 is CASSVAVGFQETQYF. The CDR3 DNA reads TGTGCCAGCAGCGTAGCTGTAGGGTTTCAGGAGACCCAGTACTTC.